A selection of T cell receptor beta chains follows, all from one sample in a study of identical twins. Via MiXCR, TCRdb re-called the 5' RACE reads, giving one row per CDR3 protein. The data contain about 450,000 distinct CDR3 sequences, less than 20% of them singletons. Specimen: naive T cells sorted from blood. The receptors were sampled from a man over 45 in good health. Each CDR3 is given with its conserved first and last residue. The D gene is left open where the match is weak. Size values are once, few and many counts, or a class for expanded clones, and some rows have none.

j_call clone_size v_call d_call cdr3_nt cdr3_aa
TRBJ1-5 many TRBV11-2 NA TGTGCCAGCAGCTTAGAGCAGGGACCCTCTCAGCCCCAGCATTTT CASSLEQGPSQPQHF
TRBJ2-7 many TRBV11-2 NA TGTGCCAGCAGCCAGGGATGGTGGGACGAGCAGTACTTC CASSQGWWDEQYF
TRBJ2-4 many TRBV25-1 NA TGTGCCAGCAGTGGAGGAGGCAAAAACATTCAGTACTTC CASSGGGKNIQYF
TRBJ2-1 many TRBV6-2/TRBV6-3 TRBD2 TGTGCCAGCAGTTATAACGGACTAGCAAGCGGTGAGCAGTTCTTC CASSYNGLASGEQFF
TRBJ2-5 many TRBV2 TRBD2 TGTGCCAGCCCGGGACTAGCCGGCGAGACCCAGTACTTC CASPGLAGETQYF
TRBJ1-3 NA TRBV5-1 NA TGCGCCAGCAGCCTGGGTGGGGTTCGTTCTGGAAACACCATATATTTT CASSLGGVRSGNTIYF
TRBJ2-1 many TRBV20-1 NA TGCAGTGCTAGGCCCGGGGTAGAAGAGCAGTTCTTC CSARPGVEEQFF
TRBJ2-7 many TRBV7-8 NA TGTGCCAGCAGAAAAGGGCCGGTGCTCCCTGACTACGAGCAGTACTTC CASRKGPVLPDYEQYF
TRBJ2-1 once TRBV3-1 NA TGTGCCAGCAGACCCACAGGTCTATCCTACAATGAGCAGTTCTTC CASRPTGLSYNEQFF
TRBJ2-5 few TRBV20-1 NA TGCAGTGCTAGGGAAGGGGGTTCTCTGGAGACCCAGTACTTC CSAREGGSLETQYF
TRBJ2-7 NA TRBV12-3/TRBV12-4 NA TGTGCCAGCAGTTCCGGGGGGCATAGATCCTACGAGCAGTACTTC CASSSGGHRSYEQYF
TRBJ2-7 many TRBV20-1 NA TGCAGTGCTAGAGATGGTCAAATCTACGAGCAGTACTTC CSARDGQIYEQYF
TRBJ1-4 NA TRBV14 NA TGTGCCAGCAGCCAAGTGCTGGGTAATCGAGAAAAACTGTTTTTT CASSQVLGNREKLFF
TRBJ2-2 many TRBV29-1 TRBD2 TGCAGCGTTGAAGATCGGGCTAGCGGGAACACCGGGGAGCTGTTTTTT CSVEDRASGNTGELFF
TRBJ2-7 NA TRBV14 NA TGTGCCAGCAGCCAAGATGTCTGGAAACGAGACGAGCAGTACTTC CASSQDVWKRDEQYF